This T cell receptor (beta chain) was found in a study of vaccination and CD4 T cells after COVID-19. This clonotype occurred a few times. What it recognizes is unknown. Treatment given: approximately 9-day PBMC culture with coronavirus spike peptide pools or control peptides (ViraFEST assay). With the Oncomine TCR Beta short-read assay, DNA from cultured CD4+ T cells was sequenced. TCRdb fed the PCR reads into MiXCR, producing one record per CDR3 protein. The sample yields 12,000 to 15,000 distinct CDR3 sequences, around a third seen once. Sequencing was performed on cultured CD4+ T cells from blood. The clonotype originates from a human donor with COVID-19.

The CDR3 reads CASSARLLPRGDTGELFF. In nucleotides, the CDR3 is TGTGCCAGCAGTGCGCGACTTCTTCCACGAGGGGACACCGGGGAGCTGTTTTTT. The chain employs TRBV2 and TRBJ2-2, with D possibly called TRBD1 or TRBD2 (5 bases each). V lost 4 bases and J 3 bases, leaving 21 bases between the germline ends. Per the germline V gene, CDR1 is SNHLY and CDR2 is FYNNEI. The CDR3 runs to 18 residues.